A single TCR beta chain is shown here with its context. The target antigen is unknown. The germline CDR1 and CDR2 sequences are ENHRY and SYGVKD. CDR3 size: 14 residues. V gave up 6 bases and J gave up 0 bases, with 10 bases separating them. The sample originates from a study of long-term antiretroviral therapy in people with HIV. General study findings and limits: Dominance of pre-ART expanded clones persisted, fluctuating and often declining after ART. ART was followed by higher diversity that remained below transplant donor controls. Older ART regimens were possibly in use when the blood was collected between the mid-2000s and the late 2010s.

Researchers report immunoSEQ v3.0 was run at survey level. Profiling relied on immunoSEQ multiplex PCR, and the TCRdb table lists in-frame clones only, not all of them. The sample records more than 20,000 clones, around 90% being singletons. Sequenced material: unsorted PBMCs, taken 1.8 years before starting antiretroviral therapy. V gene TRBV10-3 combines with J gene TRBJ2-3; D gene unclear. The TCR was taken from a man aged 45 to 65 with HIV. The CDR3 loop is CAIRELVSTDTQYF. The DNA for the CDR3 is TGTGCCATCAGAGAACTCGTTAGCACAGATACGCAGTATTTT.